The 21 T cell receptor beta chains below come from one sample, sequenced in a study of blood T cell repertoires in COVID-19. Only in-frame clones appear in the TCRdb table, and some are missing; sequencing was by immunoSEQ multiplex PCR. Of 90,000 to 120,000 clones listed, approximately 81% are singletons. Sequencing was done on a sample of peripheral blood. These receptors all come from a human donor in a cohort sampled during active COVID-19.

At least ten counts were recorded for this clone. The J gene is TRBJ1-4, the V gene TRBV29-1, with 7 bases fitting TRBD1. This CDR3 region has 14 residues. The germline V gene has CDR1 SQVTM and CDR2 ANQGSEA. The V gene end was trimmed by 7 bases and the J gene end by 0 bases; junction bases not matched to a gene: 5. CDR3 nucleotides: TGCAGCGCTCGACAGGGATCAACTAATGAAAAACTGTTTTTT. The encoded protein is CSARQGSTNEKLFF.

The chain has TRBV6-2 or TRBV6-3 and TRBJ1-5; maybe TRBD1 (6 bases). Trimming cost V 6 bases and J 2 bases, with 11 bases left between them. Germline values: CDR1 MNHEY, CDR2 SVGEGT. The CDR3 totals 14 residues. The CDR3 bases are TGTGCCAGCAGCCCCGCAGGGGGCAATCAGCCCCAGCATTTT. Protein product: CASSPAGGNQPQHF.

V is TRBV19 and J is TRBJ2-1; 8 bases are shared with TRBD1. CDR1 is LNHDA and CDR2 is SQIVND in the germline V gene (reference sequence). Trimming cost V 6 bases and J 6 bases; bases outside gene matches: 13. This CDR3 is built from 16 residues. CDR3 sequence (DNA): TGTGCCAGTAGGCGGACAGGGCCGTCCCAACTCAATGAGCAGTTCTTC. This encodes CASRRTGPSQLNEQFF.

The CDR3 reads CASSTGVRGYTF. CDR3 coding DNA: TGTGCCAGTAGTACAGGGGTACGAGGCTACACCTTC. The chain uses TRBV19 and TRBJ1-2; a possible D gene is TRBD1 (6 bases). The germline V and J ends were trimmed by 4 bases and 8 bases, with 11 bases remaining between them. This CDR3 has 12 residues. Germline loops: CDR1 LNHDA, CDR2 SQIVND (reference sequence).

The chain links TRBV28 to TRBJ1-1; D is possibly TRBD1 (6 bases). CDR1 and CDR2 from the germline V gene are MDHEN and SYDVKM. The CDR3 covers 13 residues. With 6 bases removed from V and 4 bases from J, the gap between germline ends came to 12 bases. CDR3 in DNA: TGTGCCAGCAGGCCACAGGGACCCACTGAAGCTTTCTTT. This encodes CASRPQGPTEAFF.

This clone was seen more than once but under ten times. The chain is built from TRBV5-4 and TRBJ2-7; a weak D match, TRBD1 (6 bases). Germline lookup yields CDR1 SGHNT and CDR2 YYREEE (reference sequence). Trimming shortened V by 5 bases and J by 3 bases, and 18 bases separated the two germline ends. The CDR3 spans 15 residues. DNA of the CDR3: TGTGCCAGCAGTCGTGGAAGGGACATCCACTACGAGCAGTACGTC. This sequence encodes CASSRGRDIHYEQYV.

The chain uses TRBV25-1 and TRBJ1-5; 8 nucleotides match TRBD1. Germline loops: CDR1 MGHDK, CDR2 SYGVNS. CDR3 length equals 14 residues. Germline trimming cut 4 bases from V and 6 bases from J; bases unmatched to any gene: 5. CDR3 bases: TGTGCCAGCAGTGCGACAGGGGTCCCTCAGCCCCAGCATTTT. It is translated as CASSATGVPQPQHF.

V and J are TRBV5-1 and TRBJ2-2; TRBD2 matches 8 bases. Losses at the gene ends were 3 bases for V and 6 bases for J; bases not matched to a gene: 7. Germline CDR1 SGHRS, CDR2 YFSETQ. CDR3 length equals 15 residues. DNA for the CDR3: TGCGCCAGCAGCTCGAGCGGGAGTCTTTCCGGGGAGCTGTTTTTT. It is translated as CASSSSGSLSGELFF.

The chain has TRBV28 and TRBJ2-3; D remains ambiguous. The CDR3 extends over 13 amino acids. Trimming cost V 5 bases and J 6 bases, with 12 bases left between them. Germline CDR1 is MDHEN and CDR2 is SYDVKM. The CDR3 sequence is CASSLRLGDTQYF. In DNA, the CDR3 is TGTGCCAGCAGTCTCCGGCTCGGGGATACGCAGTATTTT.

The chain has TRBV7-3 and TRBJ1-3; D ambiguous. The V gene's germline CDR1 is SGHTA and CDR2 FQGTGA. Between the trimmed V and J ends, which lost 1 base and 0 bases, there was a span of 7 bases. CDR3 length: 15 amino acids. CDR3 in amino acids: CASSLNGLSGNTIYF. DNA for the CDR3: TGTGCCAGCAGCTTAAACGGTCTCTCTGGAAACACCATATATTTT.

Written as DNA, the CDR3 is TGTGCCGCCCGACATTTAAAGTCTGGGGCCAACGTCCTGACTTTC. This gives the protein CAARHLKSGANVLTF. The chain uses TRBV11-2 and TRBJ2-6; D is unresolved. The CDR3 consists of 15 residues. Trimming removed 11 bases from V and 1 base from J, with 15 bases in between. CDR1 and CDR2 from the germline V gene are SGHAT and FQNNGV.

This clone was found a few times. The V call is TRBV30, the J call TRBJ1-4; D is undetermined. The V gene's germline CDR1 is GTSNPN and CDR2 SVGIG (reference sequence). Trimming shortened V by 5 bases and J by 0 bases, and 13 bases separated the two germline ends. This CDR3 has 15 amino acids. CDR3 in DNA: TGTGCCTGGGAGCCGGGAGGTACAACTAATGAAAAACTGTTTTTT. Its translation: CAWEPGGTTNEKLFF.

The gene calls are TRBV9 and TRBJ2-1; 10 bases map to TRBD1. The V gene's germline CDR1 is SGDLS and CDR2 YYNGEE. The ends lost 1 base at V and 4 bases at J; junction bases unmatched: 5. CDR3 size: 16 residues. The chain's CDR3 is CASSVRRGQGYNEQFF. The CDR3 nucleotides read TGTGCCAGCAGCGTACGGCGGGGACAGGGGTACAATGAGCAGTTCTTC. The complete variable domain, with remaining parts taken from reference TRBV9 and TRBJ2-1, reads DSGVTQTPKHLITATGQRVTLRCSPRSGDLSVYWYQQSLDQGLQFLIQYYNGEERAKGNILERFSAQQFPDLHSELNLSSLELGDSALYFCASSVRRGQGYNEQFFGPGTRLTVL.

Here the CDR3 reads CASSLQGVASSYNEQFF. The CDR3 DNA is TGCGCCAGCAGCTTACAGGGGGTGGCTAGCTCCTACAATGAGCAGTTCTTC. The chain joins TRBV5-1 to TRBJ2-1; 8 nucleotides align to TRBD1. V lost 2 bases to trimming and J lost 0 bases; unmatched junction nucleotides: 7. CDR3 length: 17 residues. The germline V gene encodes CDR1 SGHRS and CDR2 YFSETQ.

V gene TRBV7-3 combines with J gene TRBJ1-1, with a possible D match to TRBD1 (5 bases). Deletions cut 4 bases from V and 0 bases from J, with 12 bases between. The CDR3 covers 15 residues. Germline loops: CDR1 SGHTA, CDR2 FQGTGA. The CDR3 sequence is CASSSYLQVNTEAFF. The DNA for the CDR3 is TGTGCCAGCAGCTCCTACCTACAGGTGAACACTGAAGCTTTCTTT. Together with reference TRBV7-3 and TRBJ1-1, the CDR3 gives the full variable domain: GAGVSQTPSNKVTEKGKYVELRCDPISGHTALYWYRQSLGQGPEFLIYFQGTGAADDSGLPNDRFFAVRPEGSVSTLKIQRTERGDSAVYLCASSSYLQVNTEAFFGQGTRLTVV.

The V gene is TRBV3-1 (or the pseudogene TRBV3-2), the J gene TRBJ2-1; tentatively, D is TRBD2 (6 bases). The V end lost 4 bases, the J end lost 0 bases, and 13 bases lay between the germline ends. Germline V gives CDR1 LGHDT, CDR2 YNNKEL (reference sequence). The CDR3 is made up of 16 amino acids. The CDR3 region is CASSRMRGSSYNEQFF. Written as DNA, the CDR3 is TGTGCCAGCAGCCGAATGCGGGGTAGCTCCTACAATGAGCAGTTCTTC.

The CDR3 here is CASSFRQGQFSYNEQFF. Here the CDR3 DNA reads TGTGCCAGCAGCTTCCGACAGGGGCAATTTTCCTACAATGAGCAGTTCTTC. V usage is TRBV21-1 and J usage is TRBJ2-1; TRBD1 reflects the table's D call only, with no check against the DNA. TRBV21-1 is recorded as a pseudogene. This CDR3 has 17 amino acids.

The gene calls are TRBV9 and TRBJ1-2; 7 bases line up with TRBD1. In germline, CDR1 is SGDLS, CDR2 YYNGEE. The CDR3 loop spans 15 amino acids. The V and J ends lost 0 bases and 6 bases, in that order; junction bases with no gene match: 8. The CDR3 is CASSVGGQVGNGYTF. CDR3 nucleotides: TGTGCCAGCAGCGTAGGAGGACAGGTTGGAAATGGCTACACCTTC.

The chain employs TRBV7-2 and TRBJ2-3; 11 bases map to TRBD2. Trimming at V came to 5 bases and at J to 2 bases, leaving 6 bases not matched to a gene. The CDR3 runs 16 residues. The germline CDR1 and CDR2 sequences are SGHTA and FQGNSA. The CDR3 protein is CASSTLAGGVTDTQYF. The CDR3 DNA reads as TGTGCCAGCAGCACCTTAGCGGGAGGGGTCACAGATACGCAGTATTTT.

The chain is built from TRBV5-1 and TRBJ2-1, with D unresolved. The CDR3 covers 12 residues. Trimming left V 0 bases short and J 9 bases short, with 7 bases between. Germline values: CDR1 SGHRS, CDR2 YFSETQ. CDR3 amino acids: CASSLVRFEQFF. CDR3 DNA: TGCGCCAGCAGCTTGGTCCGGTTTGAGCAGTTCTTC.

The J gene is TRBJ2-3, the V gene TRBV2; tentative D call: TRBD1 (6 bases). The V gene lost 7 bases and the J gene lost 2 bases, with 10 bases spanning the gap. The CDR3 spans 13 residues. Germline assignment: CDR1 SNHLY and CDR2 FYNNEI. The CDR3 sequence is CASITGITDTQYF. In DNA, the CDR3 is TGTGCCAGCATAACAGGGATCACAGATACGCAGTATTTT.